This T cell receptor beta chain was sequenced in a study of cytomegalovirus exposure and HLA in healthy donors. Of note for this clone: What it binds is unknown.

The V gene lost 2 bases and the J gene lost 7 bases, with 11 bases spanning the gap. The germline V gene encodes CDR1 GTSNPN and CDR2 SVGIG (reference sequence). CDR3 length: 12 amino acids. General study points: A likely sequencing artifact accounted for one observed cluster of highly shared sequence variants.

Though probably carrying unrecorded immune exposures, donors were nominally healthy at sampling. PCR used 60 Vbeta primers and 13 Jbeta primers. Original data processing: Later, an analysis found approximately 80 million unique TCR beta chains, and 8.5 million to 14 million of these were shared. Method: immunoSEQ multiplex PCR; TCRdb's copy keeps in-frame clones and lacks some. V and J calls and clone size are those listed in that table; D and trimming were worked out from the DNA. The data hold roughly 34,000 clones, with 80% to 90% observed a single time. The V gene is TRBV30, the J gene TRBJ1-1; D is possibly TRBD1 (6 bases). Input material: PBMCs. This TCR came from a woman younger than 35 in good health and CMV-seronegative. In nucleotides, the CDR3 is TGTGCCTGGAGTAACCAGGGGATTGAAGCTTTCTTT. It translates to CAWSNQGIEAFF.